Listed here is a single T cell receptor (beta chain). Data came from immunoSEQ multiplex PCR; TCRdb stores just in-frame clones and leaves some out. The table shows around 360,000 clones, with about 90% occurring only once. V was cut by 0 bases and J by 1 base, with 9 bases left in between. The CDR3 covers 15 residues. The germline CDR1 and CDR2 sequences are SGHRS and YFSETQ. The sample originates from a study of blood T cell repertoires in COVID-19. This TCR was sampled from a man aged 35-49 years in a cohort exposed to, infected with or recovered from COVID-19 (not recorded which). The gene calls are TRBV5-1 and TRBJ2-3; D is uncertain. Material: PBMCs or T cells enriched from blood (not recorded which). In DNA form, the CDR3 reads TGCGCCAGCAGCTTGGGGTCAAGCGGCACAGATACGCAGTATTTT. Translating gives CASSLGSSGTDTQYF.